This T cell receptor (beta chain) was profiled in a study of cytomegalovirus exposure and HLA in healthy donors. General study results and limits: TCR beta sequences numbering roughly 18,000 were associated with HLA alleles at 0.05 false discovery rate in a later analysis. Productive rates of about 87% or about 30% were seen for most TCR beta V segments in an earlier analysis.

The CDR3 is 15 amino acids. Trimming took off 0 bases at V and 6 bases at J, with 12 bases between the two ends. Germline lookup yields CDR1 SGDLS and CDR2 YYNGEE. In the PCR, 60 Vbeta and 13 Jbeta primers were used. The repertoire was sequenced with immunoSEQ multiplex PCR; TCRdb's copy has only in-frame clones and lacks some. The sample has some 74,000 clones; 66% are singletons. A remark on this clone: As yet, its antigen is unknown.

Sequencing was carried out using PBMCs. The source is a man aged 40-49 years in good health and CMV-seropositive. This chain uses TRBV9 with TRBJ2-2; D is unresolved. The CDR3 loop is CASSVDLQVPGELFF. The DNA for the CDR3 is TGTGCCAGCAGCGTAGACTTGCAGGTCCCCGGGGAGCTGTTTTTT.